The clone carrying this TCR beta chain was counted between two and nine times. Its antigen remains unidentified. The data belong to a study of T cells after yellow fever vaccination. In the study overall: Preparation of the low-cell-number fractions used SMART-Seq v4 Ultra Low Input. Notes on the study in general: Overlap between CD4 and CD8 compartments was detected for a small share of clonotypes. Peaking on day 5 versus 15, the secondary response was faster but weaker.

CDR1 and CDR2 from the germline V gene are SGHTA and FQGNSA. This CDR3 has 15 residues. Trimming removed 3 bases at V and 0 bases at J, with 11 bases between. A process of 5'RACE template switching, which added a universal primer site and UMIs, was used to make TCR cDNA. Via MiXCR, TCRdb re-called the 5' RACE reads, giving one row per CDR3 protein. The sample consists of a few hundred thousand distinct CDR3 sequences, around 17% of them appearing once. The source is a man between 18 and 35 years old who received the YFV17D yellow fever vaccine. The chain carries TRBV7-2 and TRBJ1-1; unclear D gene. The sample consisted of PBMCs, taken 4 to 5 days after the first yellow fever vaccination. The CDR3 here is CASSFNGIMNTEAFF. The CDR3 region has the DNA TGTGCCAGCAGCTTTAACGGGATTATGAACACTGAAGCTTTCTTT.